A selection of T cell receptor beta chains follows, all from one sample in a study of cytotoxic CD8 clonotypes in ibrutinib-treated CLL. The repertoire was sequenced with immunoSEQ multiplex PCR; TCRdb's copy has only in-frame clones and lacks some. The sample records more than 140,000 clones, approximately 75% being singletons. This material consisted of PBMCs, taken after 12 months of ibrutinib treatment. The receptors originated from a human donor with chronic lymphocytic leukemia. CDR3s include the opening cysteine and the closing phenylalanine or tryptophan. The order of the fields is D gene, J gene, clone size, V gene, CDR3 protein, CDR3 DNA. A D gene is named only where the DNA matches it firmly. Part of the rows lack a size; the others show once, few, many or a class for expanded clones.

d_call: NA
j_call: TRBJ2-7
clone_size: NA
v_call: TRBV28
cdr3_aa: CASSSLLRDLSSYEQYF
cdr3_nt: TGTGCCAGCAGTTCCTTATTGCGTGACCTGAGCTCCTACGAGCAGTACTTC

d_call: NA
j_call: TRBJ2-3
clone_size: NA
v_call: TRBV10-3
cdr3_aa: CAISEAGKTDTQYF
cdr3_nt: TGTGCCATCAGTGAAGCAGGGAAGACAGATACGCAGTATTTT

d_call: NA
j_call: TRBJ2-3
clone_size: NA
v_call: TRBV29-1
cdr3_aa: CSVCPGTDTQYF
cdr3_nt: TGCAGCGTTTGCCCGGGCACAGATACGCAGTATTTT

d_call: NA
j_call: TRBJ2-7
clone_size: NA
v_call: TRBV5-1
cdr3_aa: CASIPDGKSYEQYF
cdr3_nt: TGCGCCAGCATCCCCGACGGAAAATCCTACGAGCAGTACTTC

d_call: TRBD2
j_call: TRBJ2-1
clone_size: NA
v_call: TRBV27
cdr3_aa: CASISGGSDNEQFF
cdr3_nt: TGTGCCAGTATTAGCGGGGGTAGTGACAATGAGCAGTTCTTC

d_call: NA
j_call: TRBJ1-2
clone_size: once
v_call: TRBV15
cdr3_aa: CATSRDAGRDGYTF
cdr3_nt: TGTGCCACCAGCAGAGATGCGGGCAGGGACGGCTACACCTTC

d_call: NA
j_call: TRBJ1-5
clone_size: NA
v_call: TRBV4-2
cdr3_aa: CASSQGEGGGDNQPQHF
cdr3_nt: TGTGCCAGCAGCCAAGGTGAGGGGGGAGGGGACAATCAGCCCCAGCATTTT

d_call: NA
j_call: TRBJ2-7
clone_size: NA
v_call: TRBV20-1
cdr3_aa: CSAPVYYEQYF
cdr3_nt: TGCAGTGCGCCGGTCTACTACGAGCAGTACTTC

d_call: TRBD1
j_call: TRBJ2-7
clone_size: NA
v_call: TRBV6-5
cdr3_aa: CASSYSVGGLNEQYF
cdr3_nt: TGTGCCAGCAGTTACTCGGTAGGGGGCTTAAACGAGCAGTACTTC

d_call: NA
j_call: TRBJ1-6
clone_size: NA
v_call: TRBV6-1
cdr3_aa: CASEGDSPLHF
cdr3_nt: TGTGCCAGCGAGGGAGACTCACCCCTCCACTTT

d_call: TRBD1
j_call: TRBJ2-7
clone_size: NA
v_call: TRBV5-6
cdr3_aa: CASSPLGQGAYEQYF
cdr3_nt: TGTGCCAGCAGCCCCTTAGGACAGGGAGCCTACGAGCAGTACTTC

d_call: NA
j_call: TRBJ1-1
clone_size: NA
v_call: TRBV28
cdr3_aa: CASSHHGSRNTEAFF
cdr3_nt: TGTGCCAGCAGCCACCACGGGTCTCGAAACACTGAAGCTTTCTTT

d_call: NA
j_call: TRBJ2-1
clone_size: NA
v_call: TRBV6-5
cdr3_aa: CASRRTPSSYNEQFF
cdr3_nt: TGTGCCAGCAGGCGAACACCGAGCTCCTACAATGAGCAGTTCTTC

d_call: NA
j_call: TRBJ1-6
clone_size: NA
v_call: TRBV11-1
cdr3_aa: CASSSSPGKFDNSPLHF
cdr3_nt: TGTGCCAGCAGCTCTTCGCCAGGGAAGTTTGATAATTCACCCCTCCACTTT

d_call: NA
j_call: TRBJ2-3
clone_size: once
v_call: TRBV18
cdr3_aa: CASSLTEDGTDTQYF
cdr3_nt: TGTGCCAGCTCACTCACCGAGGATGGCACAGATACGCAGTATTTT

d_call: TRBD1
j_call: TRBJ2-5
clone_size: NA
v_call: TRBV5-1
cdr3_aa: CASRTGGAQLETQYF
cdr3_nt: TGCGCCAGCCGGACAGGGGGCGCGCAACTAGAGACCCAGTACTTC

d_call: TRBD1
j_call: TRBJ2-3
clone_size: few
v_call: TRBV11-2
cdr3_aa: CASSSRTGSSTDTQYF
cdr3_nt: TGTGCCAGCAGCTCCCGGACAGGGTCGAGCACAGATACGCAGTATTTT

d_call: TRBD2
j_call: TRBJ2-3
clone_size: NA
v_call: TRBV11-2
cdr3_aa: CASRDWDYTDTQYF
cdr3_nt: TGTGCCAGCAGGGATTGGGACTACACAGATACGCAGTATTTT

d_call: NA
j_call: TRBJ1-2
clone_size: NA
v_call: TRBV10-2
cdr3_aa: CASRDISGHRGYGYTF
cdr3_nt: TGCGCCAGCAGGGACATTTCGGGACACCGGGGTTATGGCTACACCTTC

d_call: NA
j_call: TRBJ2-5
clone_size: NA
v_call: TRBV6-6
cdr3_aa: CASSPWGSSIAETQYF
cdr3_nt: TGTGCCAGCAGTCCCTGGGGTAGCTCCATCGCCGAGACCCAGTACTTC

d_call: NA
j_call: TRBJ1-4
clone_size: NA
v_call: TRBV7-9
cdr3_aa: CASSFLREVGEKLFF
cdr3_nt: TGTGCCAGCAGCTTCCTCAGGGAGGTTGGAGAAAAACTGTTTTTT

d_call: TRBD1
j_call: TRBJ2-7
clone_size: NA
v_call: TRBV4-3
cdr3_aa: CASSLGTGSLEQYF
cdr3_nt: TGCGCCAGCAGCCTCGGGACAGGGTCCTTGGAGCAGTACTTC

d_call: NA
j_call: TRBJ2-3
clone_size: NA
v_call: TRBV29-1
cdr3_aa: CSVERITDTQYF
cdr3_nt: TGCAGCGTTGAAAGGATAACAGATACGCAGTATTTT

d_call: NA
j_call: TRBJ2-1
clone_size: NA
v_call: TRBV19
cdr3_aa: CASSTPQGREQFF
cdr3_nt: TGTGCCAGTAGTACTCCACAGGGGAGGGAGCAGTTCTTC

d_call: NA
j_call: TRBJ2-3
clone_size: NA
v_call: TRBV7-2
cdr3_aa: CASSPGGGLSDTQYF
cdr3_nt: TGTGCCAGCAGCCCAGGGGGGGGCCTCTCAGATACGCAGTATTTT

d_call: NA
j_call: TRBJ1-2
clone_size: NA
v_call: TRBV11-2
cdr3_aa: CASSKPGWQAGEGYGYTF
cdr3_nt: TGTGCCAGCAGCAAACCAGGGTGGCAGGCTGGGGAAGGCTATGGCTACACCTTC

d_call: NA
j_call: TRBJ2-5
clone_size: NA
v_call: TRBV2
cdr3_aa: CASKGEGRETQYF
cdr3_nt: TGTGCCAGCAAGGGGGAGGGGCGGGAGACCCAGTACTTC

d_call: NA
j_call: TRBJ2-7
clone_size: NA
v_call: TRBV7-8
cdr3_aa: CASSLRIPTHEQYF
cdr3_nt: TGTGCCAGCAGCTTAAGAATCCCCACTCACGAGCAGTACTTC

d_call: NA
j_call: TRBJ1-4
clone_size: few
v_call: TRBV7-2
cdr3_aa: CASSDDSNKLFF
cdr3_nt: TGTGCCAGCAGCGACGACAGTAACAAACTGTTTTTT

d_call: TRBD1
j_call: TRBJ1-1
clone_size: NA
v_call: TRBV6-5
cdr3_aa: CASSYLTGGTEAFF
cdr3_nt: TGTGCCAGCAGTTACCTGACAGGGGGCACTGAAGCTTTCTTT

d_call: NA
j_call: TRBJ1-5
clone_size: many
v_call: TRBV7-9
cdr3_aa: CASSLAGNNQPQHF
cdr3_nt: TGTGCCAGCAGCTTAGCCGGGAACAATCAGCCCCAGCATTTT

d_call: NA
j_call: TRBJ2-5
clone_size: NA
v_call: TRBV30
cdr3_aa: CAWSRGRQETQYF
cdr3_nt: TGTGCCTGGAGTAGAGGCCGCCAAGAGACCCAGTACTTC

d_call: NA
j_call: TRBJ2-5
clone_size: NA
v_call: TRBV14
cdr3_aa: CASSQAAGRETQYF
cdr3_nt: TGTGCCAGCAGCCAAGCGGCAGGGAGGGAGACCCAGTACTTC

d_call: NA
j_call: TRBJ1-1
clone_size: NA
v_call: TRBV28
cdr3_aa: CASSYYVSPNTEAFF
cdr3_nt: TGTGCCAGCAGTTACTACGTTAGTCCCAACACTGAAGCTTTCTTT

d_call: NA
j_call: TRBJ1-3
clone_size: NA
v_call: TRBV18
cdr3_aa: CASSPYDSRSGNTIYF
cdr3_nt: TGTGCCAGCTCACCATACGACAGTCGCTCTGGAAACACCATATATTTT

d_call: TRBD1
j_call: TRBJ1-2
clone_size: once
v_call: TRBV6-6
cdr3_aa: CASTLRTGGAGGYTF
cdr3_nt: TGTGCCAGCACGCTAAGGACAGGCGGCGCGGGGGGCTACACCTTC

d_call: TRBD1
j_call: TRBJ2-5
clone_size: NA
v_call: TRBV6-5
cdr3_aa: CASSRPGQGMETQYF
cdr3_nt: TGTGCCAGCAGCCGACCGGGACAGGGAATGGAGACCCAGTACTTC

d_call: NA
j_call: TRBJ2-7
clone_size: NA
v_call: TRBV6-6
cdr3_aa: CASSPPAPLRYEQYF
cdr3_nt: TGTGCCAGCAGCCCCCCGGCCCCTCTTCGTTACGAGCAGTACTTC